A single sample is the source of the 27 T cell receptor beta chains below, sequenced in a study of blood T cell repertoires in COVID-19. Produced via immunoSEQ multiplex PCR; TCRdb's table is partial and in-frame only. The repertoire has roughly 200,000 clones, roughly 80% of them found once; the top ten carry 7.8%. Sequencing used peripheral blood. These receptors all stem from a woman aged 60-70 years with COVID-19, enrolled during active disease.

The gene calls are TRBV5-1 and TRBJ1-1; weak D call: TRBD1 (5 bases). Germline loops: CDR1 SGHRS, CDR2 YFSETQ. V lost 5 bases to trimming and J lost 6 bases, with 20 bases between them. The CDR3 sequence is 15 residues long. CDR3 sequence: CASSLNPIGGSEAFF. CDR3 in DNA: TGCGCCAGCAGTCTTAACCCGATTGGGGGGTCTGAAGCTTTCTTT.

Comment on this clone: This sample also contains other DNA sequences that code for the same CDR3. The V gene is TRBV20-1, the J gene TRBJ1-5; D ambiguous. The germline V gene has CDR1 DFQATT and CDR2 SNEGSKA (reference sequence). The V end was cut by 3 bases, the J end by 3 bases, with 9 bases between. The CDR3 runs 13 residues. The CDR3: CSASRQDNQPQHF. CDR3 nucleotides: TGCAGTGCTAGTAGGCAGGACAATCAGCCCCAGCATTTT.

The rearrangement uses TRBV30 and TRBJ2-5, with D hard to call. CDR3 length equals 13 residues. Germline values: CDR1 GTSNPN, CDR2 SVGIG (reference sequence). Trimming cost V 4 bases and J 2 bases, with 11 bases left between them. The CDR3 DNA sequence: TGTGCCTGGATAAGAGCCCCACAAGAGACCCAGTACTTC. It is translated as CAWIRAPQETQYF.

V is TRBV5-6 and J is TRBJ2-7; tentatively, D is TRBD1 (5 bases). CDR1 SGHDT and CDR2 YYEEEE come from the germline V gene. The ends were cut back, 4 bases at V and 4 bases at J, with 9 bases in the middle. CDR3 length equals 12 residues. CDR3 DNA sequence: TGTGCCAGCAGCGGTACAGGTTACGAGCAGTACGTC. Its translation is CASSGTGYEQYV.

The chain carries TRBV2 and TRBJ2-3; 8 bases map to TRBD1. CDR3 length equals 14 residues. CDR1 and CDR2 from the germline V gene are SNHLY and FYNNEI. V was clipped by 6 bases and J by 2 bases; unmatched bases: 4. The CDR3 reads CASRRDRYTDTQYF. CDR3 bases: TGTGCCAGCAGGAGGGACAGGTACACAGATACGCAGTATTTT.

This chain links TRBV5-8 with TRBJ1-4, with D uncertain. CDR3 length: 15 residues. Germline CDR1 and CDR2: SGHTS and YDEGEE. The V gene lost 0 bases and the J gene lost 2 bases, with 8 bases spanning the gap. This CDR3 reads CASSLGQQTNEKLFF. CDR3 sequence (DNA): TGTGCCAGCAGCTTGGGACAACAGACTAATGAAAAACTGTTTTTT.

The rearrangement joins TRBV9 to TRBJ2-5; 7 nucleotides line up with TRBD1. This CDR3 is built from 15 residues. With 4 bases clipped from V and 4 bases from J, the junction kept 10 bases outside the gene matches. Germline V gene sequence: CDR1 SGDLS, CDR2 YYNGEE. DNA for the CDR3: TGTGCCAGCAGCCCAAGGACAGGACAAGGAGAGACCCAGTACTTC. It is translated as CASSPRTGQGETQYF.

The chain is built from TRBV7-8 and TRBJ1-5; 7 bases match TRBD1. CDR1 and CDR2 from the germline V gene are SGHVS and FQNEAQ. CDR3 size: 15 residues. V shed 2 bases, J shed 6 bases, and the junction held 7 bases outside the gene matches. The CDR3 region has the DNA TGTGCCAGCAGCTTATCGATAGCAGGGGGTCAGCCCCAGCATTTT. As protein: CASSLSIAGGQPQHF.

The J gene is TRBJ1-4, the V gene TRBV2; D unclear. Germline values: CDR1 SNHLY, CDR2 FYNNEI. V was shortened by 2 bases and J by 0 bases, with 7 bases between the two germline ends. This CDR3 region has 15 residues. The CDR3 here is CASSELSATNEKLFF. The DNA of the CDR3 is TGTGCCAGCAGTGAATTGTCAGCAACTAATGAAAAACTGTTTTTT.

Points on this clone: The same CDR3 also results from other DNA sequences found in this sample. The chain has TRBV29-1 and TRBJ1-2; 9 nucleotides match TRBD1. This CDR3 is 12 amino acids long. V shed 6 bases and J 4 bases; nucleotides not matched to a gene: 3. Germline assignment: CDR1 SQVTM and CDR2 ANQGSEA. The CDR3 here is CSVGQGSYGYTF. CDR3 coding DNA: TGCAGCGTGGGACAGGGAAGCTATGGCTACACCTTC.

This chain joins TRBV5-5 and TRBJ2-5; maybe TRBD2 (5 bases). Germline lookup yields CDR1 SGHKS and CDR2 YYEKEE (reference sequence). Between the trimmed V and J ends, which lost 0 bases and 4 bases, there was a span of 13 bases. The CDR3 has 15 residues. The CDR3 here is CASSLGSSGGETQYF. In DNA form, the CDR3 reads TGTGCCAGCAGCTTGGGCAGCAGCGGCGGAGAGACCCAGTACTTC.

This clone was observed a single time. The genes are TRBV5-1 and TRBJ1-3, with a tentative D call TRBD1 (5 bases). The germline V gene encodes CDR1 SGHRS and CDR2 YFSETQ. V dropped 5 bases and J dropped 2 bases, with 11 bases sitting between them. The CDR3 is made up of 14 amino acids. This CDR3 reads CASRPQGTGNTIYF. The CDR3 DNA reads TGCGCCAGCAGACCTCAGGGAACTGGAAACACCATATATTTT.

The rearrangement joins TRBV3-1 (or the pseudogene TRBV3-2) to TRBJ1-1; D is undetermined. This CDR3 comprises 14 residues. Germline lookup yields CDR1 LGHDT and CDR2 YNNKEL (reference sequence). Trimming took off 1 base at V and 3 bases at J, with 9 bases between the two ends. The CDR3 DNA reads as TGTGCCAGCAGCCAAGTAGGCGACTACACTGAAGCTTTCTTT. Translating gives CASSQVGDYTEAFF.

This rearrangement joins TRBV7-2 to TRBJ1-5, with D possibly TRBD1 on 5 matching bases. Looked up from germline, CDR1 is SGHTA and CDR2 is FQGNSA. Trimming removed 8 bases at V and 4 bases at J, with 12 bases between. The CDR3 has 13 amino acids. CDR3 nucleotides: TGTGCCAGCCGGGGGGGAAGGAATCAGCCCCAGCATTTT. Protein sequence: CASRGGRNQPQHF.

This clone appeared a few times. The gene calls are TRBV29-1 and TRBJ2-2, with a weak D call TRBD2 (5 bases). CDR1 is SQVTM, CDR2 ANQGSEA, per germline. The V end lost 5 bases, the J end lost 3 bases, and 10 bases lay between the germline ends. The CDR3 contains 13 residues. The CDR3 region is CSVSADYTGELFF. For the CDR3, the DNA is TGCAGCGTTTCGGCGGACTACACCGGGGAGCTGTTTTTT.

The V call is TRBV3-1 (or the pseudogene TRBV3-2), the J call TRBJ2-1; TRBD2 matches 9 bases. CDR3 length equals 16 residues. The J segment lost 0 bases and the V segment lost 3 bases, leaving 3 bases of the junction unmatched. In germline, CDR1 is LGHDT, CDR2 YNNKEL (reference sequence). In DNA form, the CDR3 reads TGTGCCAGCAGCCAGGTAGCGGGAGCCTCCTACAATGAGCAGTTCTTC. Its translation: CASSQVAGASYNEQFF.

This rearrangement joins TRBV28 to TRBJ2-4; 9 bases are shared with TRBD1. Germline V CDR1 and CDR2: MDHEN, SYDVKM. The CDR3 has 15 residues. The trim removed 5 bases at V and 9 bases at J, leaving 11 bases unmatched. The CDR3 protein is CASSAPGQGNGIQYF. The CDR3 coding sequence is TGTGCCAGCAGTGCGCCGGGACAGGGAAACGGCATTCAGTACTTC. Looking up the rest from reference TRBV28 and TRBJ2-4 gives the full variable domain: DVKVTQSSRYLVKRTGEKVFLECVQDMDHENMFWYRQDPGLGLRLIYFSYDVKMKEKGDIPEGYSVSREKKERFSLILESASTNQTSMYLCASSAPGQGNGIQYFGAGTRLSVL.

V is TRBV6-5 and J is TRBJ1-2, with D perhaps TRBD1 (5 bases). V was shortened by 7 bases and J by 4 bases, with 13 bases between the two germline ends. The CDR3 is 13 amino acids. Germline-derived CDR1 and CDR2 are MNHEY and SVGAGI. The DNA of the CDR3 is TGTGCCAGCACGGACAATTATTTCTATGGCTACACCTTC. It codes for CASTDNYFYGYTF.

The chain uses TRBV19 and TRBJ1-1, with D perhaps matching TRBD1 (5 bases). Germline CDR1 is LNHDA and CDR2 is SQIVND (reference sequence). V was clipped by 4 bases and J by 3 bases, with 15 bases between them. This CDR3 spans 15 amino acids. CDR3 residues: CASSRVGTADTEAFF. In DNA, the CDR3 is TGTGCCAGTAGTAGGGTCGGGACTGCTGACACTGAAGCTTTCTTT.

V gene TRBV3-1 (or the pseudogene TRBV3-2) combines with J gene TRBJ2-3; 11 nucleotides align to TRBD2. The CDR3 contains 17 residues. Germline V gene data show CDR1 as LGHDT and CDR2 as YNNKEL (reference sequence). With 4 bases clipped from V and 3 bases from J, the junction kept 9 bases outside the gene matches. DNA of the CDR3: TGTGCCAGCAGCCGACTCCGGGGACTAGCGGTGACAGATACGCAGTATTTT. This encodes CASSRLRGLAVTDTQYF.

The chain combines TRBV6-6 with TRBJ1-5; no reliable D call. Germline CDR1 is MNHNY and CDR2 is SVGAGI (reference sequence). V was shortened by 0 bases and J by 13 bases, with 13 bases between the two germline ends. The length of the CDR3 is 13 residues. Here the CDR3 DNA reads TGTGCCAGCAGTTACTCGAGAGGGCCGGAGCAGCATTTT. Protein sequence: CASSYSRGPEQHF.

This chain's CDR3 is CASAGRLNTEAFF. The DNA of the CDR3 is TGTGCCAGCGCAGGGCGGTTAAACACTGAAGCTTTCTTT. The chain couples TRBV11-2 to TRBJ1-1; tentatively, D is TRBD1 (5 bases). V was trimmed by 8 bases and J by 2 bases, leaving 12 bases between them. Germline-derived CDR1 and CDR2 are SGHAT and FQNNGV. The CDR3 length is 13 residues. Full variable domain (remainder filled in from reference TRBV11-2 and TRBJ1-1): EAGVAQSPRYKIIEKRQSVAFWCNPISGHATLYWYQQILGQGPKLLIQFQNNGVVDDSQLPKDRFSAERLKGVDSTLKIQPAKLEDSAVYLCASAGRLNTEAFFGQGTRLTVV.

In the case of this clone: At the DNA level, this CDR3 is encoded by other sequences in the same sample as well. The J gene is TRBJ1-2, the V gene TRBV5-1, with 9 positions matching TRBD1. Germline CDR1 SGHRS, CDR2 YFSETQ. Losses at the gene ends were 4 bases for V and 4 bases for J; bases not matched to a gene: 8. The CDR3 contains 15 residues. Here the CDR3 DNA reads TGCGCCAGCAGCCCGTGGACAGGGGTAGGCTATGGCTACACCTTC. Its translation: CASSPWTGVGYGYTF. Supplemented by reference TRBV5-1 and TRBJ1-2, the full variable domain reads KAGVTQTPRYLIKTRGQQVTLSCSPISGHRSVSWYQQTPGQGLQFLFEYFSETQRNKGNFPGRFSGRQFSNSRSEMNVSTLELGDSALYLCASSPWTGVGYGYTFGSGTRLTVV.

The sample holds a few counts of this clone. The chain couples TRBV4-2 to TRBJ1-5; 7 bases match TRBD1. The CDR3 covers 16 residues. The J segment lost 2 bases and the V segment lost 4 bases, leaving 8 bases of the junction unmatched. CDR1 and CDR2 from the germline V gene are LGHNA and YNFKEQ. The CDR3 bases are TGTGCCAGCAGCCCTCAGGGGGGAAGAGGCAATCAGCCCCAGCATTTT. Its protein product is CASSPQGGRGNQPQHF.

This clone was found a few times. This rearrangement joins TRBV5-1 to TRBJ1-4; perhaps TRBD1 as D (5 bases). CDR1 and CDR2 (germline): SGHRS, YFSETQ. The CDR3 is 15 amino acids. Trimming removed 4 bases from V and 8 bases from J, with 18 bases in between. Here the CDR3 DNA reads TGCGCCAGCAGCCTGGGAGGAGGGACTTCCGAAAAACTGTTTTTT. It codes for CASSLGGGTSEKLFF.

This clone was seen only once. The chain couples TRBV3-1 (or the pseudogene TRBV3-2) to TRBJ1-2, with 8 bases fitting TRBD1. J was trimmed by 8 bases and V by 0 bases; bases with no gene match: 5. The V gene's germline CDR1 is LGHDT and CDR2 YNNKEL (reference sequence). The CDR3 contains 14 residues. This chain's CDR3 is CASSQDATGAGYTF. In DNA form, the CDR3 reads TGTGCCAGCAGCCAAGACGCGACAGGGGCGGGCTACACCTTC.

This clone showed up just once. The CDR3 reads CASSRGQGVGEQYF. The CDR3, as DNA: TGTGCCAGCAGCCGCGGACAGGGAGTGGGCGAGCAGTACTTC. This chain links TRBV3-1 (or the pseudogene TRBV3-2) with TRBJ2-7, with 8 bases fitting TRBD1. V gave up 4 bases and J gave up 6 bases; unmatched junction bases: 8. Germline V gene lookup returns CDR1 LGHDT and CDR2 YNNKEL (reference sequence). The CDR3 is made up of 14 amino acids.